This is a list of T cell receptor beta chains from one sample in a study of T cell responses to AZD1222 COVID-19 vaccine. Assay used: immunoSEQ multiplex PCR; TCRdb lists only in-frame clones, some missing. The sample lists 130,000 to 150,000 clones, about 91% occurring once. The specimen comprised peripheral blood, sampled on day 0 of AZD1222 vaccination. Receptor source: an adult in good health. The CDR3 runs from the conserved cysteine through the conserved F or W. A D gene is named only where the DNA matches it firmly. Clone size is shown for a subset of rows, as once, few, many or a class of expanded clone.

>TRBJ2-5|.|.|TRBV4-1
TGCGCCAGCAGCCAAGACTTGTCCGGGTACCAAGAGACCCAGTACTTC
CASSQDLSGYQETQYF
>TRBJ1-2|.|.|TRBV6-5
TGTGCCAGCAGTCGACAGGCCGGCACTGGCTACACCTTC
CASSRQAGTGYTF
>TRBJ1-2|.|.|TRBV9
TGTGCCAGCAGCGTAGGCGCGGGAACAGGGAAGGGCTACACCTTC
CASSVGAGTGKGYTF
>TRBJ1-6|few|TRBD1|TRBV30
TGTGCCTGGAGAGACAGGGCGTTTAATGGACCCCTCCACTTT
CAWRDRAFNGPLHF
>TRBJ2-3|once|TRBD2|TRBV7-9
TGTGCCAGCAGCTTAGGTGCTAGCGGGTACCCAGATACGCAGTATTTT
CASSLGASGYPDTQYF
>TRBJ1-5|.|.|TRBV29-1
TGCAGCGTTATTACAGGGAGCACCGATCAGCCCCAGCATTTT
CSVITGSTDQPQHF
>TRBJ2-7|.|.|TRBV3-1/TRBV3-2
TGTGCCAGCAGCCCAGGACGGATCCACGAGCAGTACTTC
CASSPGRIHEQYF
>TRBJ1-2|.|TRBD1|TRBV2
TGTGCCAGCAGTGTCCGGGACAGTTATGGCTACACCTTC
CASSVRDSYGYTF
>TRBJ2-1|once|.|TRBV11-3
TGTGCCAGCAGCCGAGGGAACAATGGGCAGTTCTTC
CASSRGNNGQFF
>TRBJ2-5|once|.|TRBV7-2
TGTGCCAGCACCTTCACCCTACCAGGGCGGGAGACCCAGTACTTC
CASTFTLPGRETQYF
>TRBJ1-2|.|TRBD1|TRBV29-1
TGCAGCGTTGGAGACAGGGGGCATAACTATGGCTACACCTTC
CSVGDRGHNYGYTF
>TRBJ2-5|once|TRBD2|TRBV13
TGTGCCAGCAGCTTTACCCTAGCGGGGGGCCCCGGGCGGACCCAGTACTTC
CASSFTLAGGPGRTQYF
>TRBJ2-1|.|.|TRBV4-3
TGCGCCAGCAGCCAAGATTACGGGGGTCATAATGAGCAGTTCTTC
CASSQDYGGHNEQFF
>TRBJ2-7|few|.|TRBV5-4
TGTGCCAGCAGCCCCCCCTCGGGGCGGAGACAGTACTTC
CASSPPSGRRQYF
>TRBJ1-4|.|.|TRBV2
TGTGCCAGCAGTGGCCCGGTACAGAACGAAAAACTGTTTTTT
CASSGPVQNEKLFF
>TRBJ2-1|.|TRBD1|TRBV7-9
TGTGCCAGCAGCCATGCCGAGGGGACAGGGGCCAATGAGCAGTTCTTC
CASSHAEGTGANEQFF
>TRBJ1-2|.|.|TRBV27
TGTGCCAGCAGCCCTACGGGGACCCATGGCTACACCTTC
CASSPTGTHGYTF
>TRBJ2-7|few|TRBD1|TRBV18
TGTGCCAGCTCACCGGGACAGGGGACATACGGCCTCTCCTACGAGCAGTACTTC
CASSPGQGTYGLSYEQYF
>TRBJ2-3|.|TRBD2|TRBV28
TGTGCCAGCACCCCGGGAGCGGGGTGGCGCACAGATACGCAGTATTTT
CASTPGAGWRTDTQYF
>TRBJ1-2|.|TRBD1|TRBV2
TGTGCCAGCAGGGGACAGGGGGCGGATGGCTACACCTTC
CASRGQGADGYTF
>TRBJ1-5|.|.|TRBV5-1
TGCGCCAGCAGCCCAGGGGATCGGCAGCCCCAGCATTTT
CASSPGDRQPQHF
>TRBJ2-7|.|TRBD1|TRBV7-6
TGTGCCAGCAGCTTAGAGGGACAGGGTTTTACCGAGCAGTACTTC
CASSLEGQGFTEQYF
>TRBJ1-1|few|.|TRBV4-3
TGCGCCAGCAGCCCAGACAGAAGGTGGACTGAAGCTTTCTTT
CASSPDRRWTEAFF
>TRBJ1-1|.|.|TRBV7-2
TGTGCCAGCAGCTTAGTCCCATCTCAGGGCGGCGACACTGAAGCTTTCTTT
CASSLVPSQGGDTEAFF
>TRBJ2-1|.|TRBD2|TRBV19
TGTGCCAGTCAGTCCTGGCTGACGCGCGGGGGGGCCCCCTACAATGAGCAGTTCTTC
CASQSWLTRGGAPYNEQFF
>TRBJ1-2|.|.|TRBV2
TGTGCCAGCAGTGGAGACAGGTTGAGCGGCTACACCTTC
CASSGDRLSGYTF
>TRBJ1-5|few|.|TRBV4-3
TGCGCCAGCAGCCCGGGGCTTTTTCAGCCCCAGCATTTT
CASSPGLFQPQHF
>TRBJ2-2|.|TRBD2|TRBV7-7
TGTGCTAGCAGCCCACTCCGGGACTACCCGCCCACCGGGGAGCTGTTTTTT
CASSPLRDYPPTGELFF
>TRBJ1-2|.|TRBD1|TRBV3-1/TRBV3-2
TGTGCCAGCAGCCAGGTGGACAGGGGGCACTATGGCTACACCTTC
CASSQVDRGHYGYTF
>TRBJ1-2|.|TRBD1|TRBV11-2
TGTGCCAGCAGCTTCCAGGGGGATGAGGGCTACACCTTC
CASSFQGDEGYTF
>TRBJ1-3|.|.|TRBV9
TGTGCCAGCAGCCGGGATTTCTCTGGAAACACCATATATTTT
CASSRDFSGNTIYF
>TRBJ1-4|.|TRBD1|TRBV2
TGTGCCAGCAGAGCACAGGGGGCGCCGGGAAAACTGTTTTTT
CASRAQGAPGKLFF
>TRBJ2-2|.|TRBD2|TRBV2
TGTGCCAGCACAGCTAGCGGGGTGACCGGGGAGCTGTTTTTT
CASTASGVTGELFF